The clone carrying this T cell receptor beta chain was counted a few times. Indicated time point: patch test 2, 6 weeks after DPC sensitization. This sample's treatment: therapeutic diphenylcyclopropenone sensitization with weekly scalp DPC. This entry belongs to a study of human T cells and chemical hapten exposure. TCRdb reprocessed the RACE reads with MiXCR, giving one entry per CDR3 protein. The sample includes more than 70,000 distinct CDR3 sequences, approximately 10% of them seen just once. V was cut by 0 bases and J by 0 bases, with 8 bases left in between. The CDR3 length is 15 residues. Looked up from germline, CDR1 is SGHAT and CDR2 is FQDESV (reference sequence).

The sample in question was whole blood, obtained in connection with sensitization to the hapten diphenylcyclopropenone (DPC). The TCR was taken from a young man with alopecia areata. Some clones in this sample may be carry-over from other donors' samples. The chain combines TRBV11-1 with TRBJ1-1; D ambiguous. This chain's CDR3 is CASSLAWTVNTEAFF. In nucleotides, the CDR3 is TGTGCCAGCAGCTTAGCGTGGACGGTGAACACTGAAGCTTTCTTT.